The 32 T cell receptor beta chains below come from one sample, sequenced in a study of cytotoxic CD8 clonotypes in ibrutinib-treated CLL. Profiled with immunoSEQ multiplex PCR; TCRdb holds only in-frame clones, not every one. The repertoire holds 300,000 to 400,000 clones, with 67% as singletons. The sequences come from PBMCs, collected after 36 months of ibrutinib treatment. The source of these receptors is a human donor with chronic lymphocytic leukemia.

This CDR3 is CASSLGVQRTDTQYF. The CDR3, as DNA: TGTGCCAGCAGCTTAGGTGTTCAGCGCACAGATACGCAGTATTTT. The rearrangement uses TRBV7-3 and TRBJ2-3; the D is unclear. Germline V gene sequence: CDR1 SGHTA, CDR2 FQGTGA. V was pared by 2 bases and J by 1 base, with 10 bases between. CDR3 length: 15 residues.

The chain uses TRBV2 and TRBJ1-2; 9 nucleotides match TRBD1. V shed 5 bases, J shed 8 bases, and the junction held 9 bases outside the gene matches. The CDR3 runs to 14 residues. CDR1 and CDR2 from the germline V gene are SNHLY and FYNNEI. This CDR3 is CASSPEGQGGGYTF. The CDR3 DNA reads TGTGCCAGCAGTCCCGAGGGACAGGGAGGCGGCTACACCTTC.

The rearrangement joins TRBV5-4 to TRBJ1-5; no definite D call. Germline CDR1 SGHNT, CDR2 YYREEE (reference sequence). CDR3 length: 15 residues. The ends were cut back, 3 bases at V and 1 base at J, with 11 bases in the middle. CDR3 protein: CASSSGIWSNQPQHF. In DNA, the CDR3 is TGTGCCAGCAGCTCCGGCATTTGGAGCAATCAGCCCCAGCATTTT.

Note on this clone: Other DNA sequences of this sample code for an identical CDR3. J is TRBJ1-2 and V is TRBV20-1, with D unresolved. The length of the CDR3 is 11 residues. V gave up 1 base and J gave up 7 bases, with 7 bases separating them. Germline V gene lookup returns CDR1 DFQATT and CDR2 SNEGSKA (reference sequence). The CDR3 region has the DNA TGCAGTGCTAGAGTGGGGTCTGGCTACACCTTC. Its protein product is CSARVGSGYTF.

This clone was found a few times. The chain employs TRBV27 and TRBJ2-3; D not certain. Germline CDR1 is MNHEY and CDR2 is SMNVEV (reference sequence). The CDR3 is 13 amino acids. V lost 3 bases to trimming and J lost 10 bases, with 14 bases between them. The CDR3 region is CASSFESKTPQYF. The DNA of the CDR3 is TGTGCCAGCAGTTTCGAGTCCAAAACTCCGCAGTATTTT.

The V gene is TRBV5-6, the J gene TRBJ2-3; 7 bases line up with TRBD2. This CDR3 region has 15 residues. V was pared by 2 bases and J by 1 base, with 4 bases of the junction left unmatched. Germline loops: CDR1 SGHDT, CDR2 YYEEEE. CDR3 nucleotides: TGTGCCAGCAGCTTTGGGCTAGCGGGCACAGATACGCAGTATTTT. This codes for CASSFGLAGTDTQYF. Filled out from reference TRBV5-6 and TRBJ2-3, the complete variable domain reads DAGVTQSPTHLIKTRGQQVTLRCSPKSGHDTVSWYQQALGQGPQFIFQYYEEEERQRGNFPDRFSGHQFPNYSSELNVNALLLGDSALYLCASSFGLAGTDTQYFGPGTRLTVL.

The chain links TRBV5-1 to TRBJ2-7; D might be TRBD1 or TRBD2, each matching 5 bases. Germline CDR1 is SGHRS and CDR2 is YFSETQ. The CDR3 consists of 16 residues. The germline V and J ends were trimmed by 4 bases and 4 bases, with 21 bases remaining between them. The CDR3 nucleotides read TGCGCCAGCAGCCCCCGCCCGGGGACCGTGGAGTACGAGCAGTACTTC. This gives the protein CASSPRPGTVEYEQYF.

The rearrangement uses TRBV28 and TRBJ1-1; no clear D. The CDR3 runs to 14 residues. Looked up from germline, CDR1 is MDHEN and CDR2 is SYDVKM. V gave up 5 bases and J gave up 6 bases, with 16 bases separating them. The CDR3 sequence is CASSPRHRIAEAFF. The CDR3 DNA reads TGTGCCAGCAGTCCTCGTCATCGCATCGCTGAAGCTTTCTTT.

In this sample, this clone turned up a few times. The chain joins TRBV9 to TRBJ1-2, with 7 bases that match TRBD1. Germline assignment: CDR1 SGDLS and CDR2 YYNGEE. The CDR3 loop spans 15 amino acids. Trimming took 0 bases from V and 5 from J; bases not matched to a gene: 7. The CDR3 loop reads CASSVADRVGYGYTF. Here the CDR3 DNA reads TGTGCCAGCAGCGTAGCCGACAGGGTGGGGTATGGCTACACCTTC.

The rearrangement joins TRBV15 to TRBJ2-1, with TRBD1 matching 7 bases. V lost 4 bases and J lost 4; bases outside the gene matches: 10. CDR3 length: 16 amino acids. The germline V gene encodes CDR1 LNHNV and CDR2 YYDKDF (reference sequence). The CDR3 DNA is TGTGCCACCAGCAAAGCTTCAACAGGGGTGTACAATGAGCAGTTCTTC. This sequence encodes CATSKASTGVYNEQFF. The whole variable domain, remainder taken from reference TRBV15 and TRBJ2-1, is DAMVIQNPRYQVTQFGKPVTLSCSQTLNHNVMYWYQQKSSQAPKLLFHYYDKDFNNEADTPDNFQSRRPNTSFCFLDIRSPGLGDTAMYLCATSKASTGVYNEQFFGPGTRLTVL.

As DNA, the CDR3 is TGTGCCAGCAGTGACAATAGCGGTGTTAGCACAGATACGCAGTATTTT. Translation: CASSDNSGVSTDTQYF. This rearrangement joins TRBV6-4 to TRBJ2-3; D is perhaps TRBD2 (6 bases). The CDR3 sequence is 16 residues long. Looked up from germline, CDR1 is MRHNA and CDR2 is SNTAGT. V lost 2 bases to trimming and J lost 0 bases, with 12 bases between them.

The chain has TRBV28 and TRBJ1-3; 7 nucleotides line up with TRBD1. V gave up 6 bases and J gave up 4 bases; unmatched junction bases: 12. The CDR3 sequence is 16 residues long. Germline-derived CDR1 and CDR2 are MDHEN and SYDVKM. CDR3: CASSNTLTGRGNTIYF. CDR3 bases: TGTGCCAGCAGCAATACTCTGACAGGGCGGGGAAACACCATATATTTT.

The V call is TRBV2, the J call TRBJ1-1; weak D call: TRBD1 (5 bases). The CDR3 has 12 residues. In germline, CDR1 is SNHLY, CDR2 FYNNEI. Between the trimmed V and J ends, which lost 10 bases and 4 bases, there was a span of 13 bases. The CDR3 loop reads CATLSTVTEAFF. DNA of the CDR3: TGTGCCACCCTGTCGACAGTCACTGAAGCTTTCTTT.

CDR3 in DNA: TGTGCCAGCTCACCACCCGGACAGGGTTATGGCTACACCTTC. This sequence encodes CASSPPGQGYGYTF. This chain connects TRBV18 to TRBJ1-2; 8 bases are shared with TRBD1. This CDR3 has 14 residues. Per the germline V gene, CDR1 is KGHSH and CDR2 is LQKENI. The junction had 2 bases not matched to a gene; V was cut back by 0 bases and J by 5 bases.

The chain carries TRBV18 and TRBJ2-3, with 10 bases lining up with TRBD1. With V trimmed by 3 bases and J by 1 base, 4 bases remained unmatched. This CDR3 region has 16 residues. In germline, CDR1 is KGHSH, CDR2 LQKENI. CDR3 DNA sequence: TGTGCCAGCTCACCTCGGGACAGGGGACGCACAGATACGCAGTATTTT. It specifies CASSPRDRGRTDTQYF. Supplemented by reference TRBV18 and TRBJ2-3, the full variable domain reads NAGVMQNPRHLVRRRGQEARLRCSPMKGHSHVYWYRQLPEEGLKFMVYLQKENIIDESGMPKERFSAEFPKEGPSILRIQQVVRGDSAAYFCASSPRDRGRTDTQYFGPGTRLTVL.

This clone was recorded a few times. The genes are TRBV7-9 and TRBJ2-7; possibly TRBD1 for D (7 bases). Germline V lookup: CDR1 SEHNR, CDR2 FQNEAQ (reference sequence). V lost 2 bases, J lost 2 bases, and 16 bases lay in between. This CDR3 spans 16 amino acids. The CDR3 sequence: CASSLPRGQPPYEQYF. CDR3 nucleotides: TGTGCCAGCAGCTTACCGCGGGGACAGCCTCCCTACGAGCAGTACTTC.

V and J are TRBV15 and TRBJ2-5; a possible D gene is TRBD1 (6 bases). Germline V lookup: CDR1 LNHNV, CDR2 YYDKDF (reference sequence). The CDR3 spans 15 residues. The V end was cut by 9 bases, the J end by 4 bases, with 21 bases between. For the CDR3, the DNA is TGTGCCACTTCCCAAACCGACAGGACGGGAGAGACCCAGTACTTC. Amino acid sequence: CATSQTDRTGETQYF. Filled out from reference TRBV15 and TRBJ2-5, the complete variable domain reads DAMVIQNPRYQVTQFGKPVTLSCSQTLNHNVMYWYQQKSSQAPKLLFHYYDKDFNNEADTPDNFQSRRPNTSFCFLDIRSPGLGDTAMYLCATSQTDRTGETQYFGPGTRLLVL.

For this clone: At one end the junction does not follow the germline gene, possibly because of a read error. The J gene is TRBJ1-1, the V gene TRBV27; no reliable D call. This CDR3 has 12 amino acids. Per germline, CDR1 MNHEY and CDR2 SMNVEV (reference sequence). In DNA, the CDR3 is TGTGCCAGCGGACCACAGCGCGCTAAGGTCCTCTTT. This translates into CASGPQRAKVLF.

V gene TRBV5-1 combines with J gene TRBJ2-2; D is unclear. V lost 0 bases and J lost 7, with 4 bases in between. The CDR3 contains 12 residues. Germline V gene sequence: CDR1 SGHRS, CDR2 YFSETQ. The CDR3, as DNA: TGCGCCAGCAGCTTGGCCGTCGGGGAGCTGTTTTTT. It specifies CASSLAVGELFF.

This chain's CDR3 is CSVEFRGEQYF. The CDR3 region has the DNA TGCAGCGTTGAATTCAGGGGCGAGCAGTACTTC. The rearrangement joins TRBV29-1 to TRBJ2-7, with a tentative D call TRBD1 (6 bases). V lost 2 bases, J lost 6 bases, and 8 bases lay in between. CDR3 size: 11 residues. The germline CDR1 and CDR2 sequences are SQVTM and ANQGSEA.

This chain links TRBV9 with TRBJ1-1; D not certain. Germline V gene sequence: CDR1 SGDLS, CDR2 YYNGEE. The length of the CDR3 is 15 residues. With 0 bases removed from V and 3 bases from J, the gap between germline ends came to 12 bases. CDR3 sequence: CASSVGHPAYTEAFF. The CDR3 coding sequence is TGTGCCAGCAGCGTAGGACATCCGGCATACACTGAAGCTTTCTTT.

This chain joins TRBV4-3 and TRBJ2-7, with 10 bases matching TRBD2. J was trimmed by 4 bases and V by 4 bases; bases with no gene match: 7. Germline-derived CDR1 and CDR2 are LGHNA and YSLEER. The CDR3 loop spans 15 amino acids. Here the CDR3 reads CASSRQLAGRYEQYF. CDR3 DNA sequence: TGCGCCAGCAGCCGCCAACTAGCGGGAAGATACGAGCAGTACTTC.

A single count supports this clone. The J gene is TRBJ2-5, the V gene TRBV29-1; a possible D gene is TRBD2 (6 bases). V lost 3 bases and J lost 2, with 13 bases in between. The CDR3 sequence is 14 residues long. Looked up from germline, CDR1 is SQVTM and CDR2 is ANQGSEA. CDR3 in DNA: TGCAGCGTTGAGCGGGGCGGGTGGCAAGAGACCCAGTACTTC. It translates to CSVERGGWQETQYF.

V gene TRBV2 combines with J gene TRBJ2-7; TRBD1 aligns across 9 bases. The CDR3 covers 15 residues. J lost 3 bases, V lost 5 bases, and 8 bases had no gene match. Germline assignment: CDR1 SNHLY and CDR2 FYNNEI. In nucleotides, the CDR3 is TGTGCCAGCAGTCCTGGACAGGGGCGCAGCTACGAGCAGTACTTC. Protein product: CASSPGQGRSYEQYF.

The rearrangement links TRBV5-1 to TRBJ2-5; no definite D call. Trimming pared 0 bases from V and 4 bases from J, leaving 13 bases between. Germline V CDR1 and CDR2: SGHRS, YFSETQ. There are 15 residues in the CDR3. The CDR3 sequence is CASSLAVGVRETQYF. CDR3 DNA sequence: TGCGCCAGCAGCTTGGCCGTTGGGGTCCGAGAGACCCAGTACTTC.

The chain links TRBV29-1 to TRBJ2-3; D unresolved. This CDR3 has 12 amino acids. Germline V gives CDR1 SQVTM, CDR2 ANQGSEA. V gave up 2 bases and J gave up 7 bases, with 10 bases separating them. The CDR3 region is CSVESGLYTQYF. CDR3 in DNA: TGCAGCGTTGAAAGTGGTCTGTATACGCAGTATTTT.

V is TRBV7-9 and J is TRBJ2-7, with TRBD1 matching over 7 bases. The CDR3 covers 15 residues. V shed 6 bases and J 6 bases; nucleotides not matched to a gene: 14. The germline V gene encodes CDR1 SEHNR and CDR2 FQNEAQ (reference sequence). The CDR3 region has the DNA TGTGCCAGCAGTCACCACGGGACAGACCTCCTCGAGCAGTACTTC. It is translated as CASSHHGTDLLEQYF.

The rearrangement joins TRBV5-1 to TRBJ2-1; D might be TRBD1 (5 bases). Trimming cost V 0 bases and J 2 bases, with 21 bases left between them. Per germline, CDR1 SGHRS and CDR2 YFSETQ. This CDR3 region has 19 residues. CDR3 nucleotide sequence: TGCGCCAGCAGCTTGGGGGCAGGGTTAATCAGATCACCCTACAATGAGCAGTTCTTC. This translates into CASSLGAGLIRSPYNEQFF.

In its sample, this clone was seen a few times. The genes are TRBV20-1 and TRBJ2-5; possible D gene TRBD2, 6 bases. The CDR3 consists of 11 residues. Germline CDR1 is DFQATT and CDR2 is SNEGSKA (reference sequence). V was trimmed by 6 bases and J by 5 bases, leaving 10 bases between them. Here the CDR3 reads CSAPRGETQYF. The CDR3 nucleotides read TGCAGTGCCCCCCGGGGGGAGACCCAGTACTTC.

This clone has only one observation. The rearrangement links TRBV11-2 to TRBJ2-3; D possibly uses TRBD1 or TRBD2 (5 bases each). Between the trimmed V and J ends, which lost 5 bases and 0 bases, there was a span of 12 bases. Germline CDR1 and CDR2: SGHAT and FQNNGV. CDR3 length: 15 amino acids. CDR3 sequence: CASSQGDSSTDTQYF. DNA for the CDR3: TGTGCCAGCAGCCAGGGAGACTCGAGCACAGATACGCAGTATTTT.

V usage is TRBV4-3 and J usage is TRBJ2-7; D gene ambiguous. Trimming pared 1 base from V and 3 bases from J, leaving 19 bases between. There are 17 residues in the CDR3. Germline CDR1 reads LGHNA; CDR2 reads YSLEER. The CDR3 reads CASSQGRAVTKGYEQYF. The CDR3 coding sequence is TGCGCCAGCAGCCAAGGAAGGGCCGTGACAAAAGGCTACGAGCAGTACTTC.

The rearrangement joins TRBV5-1 to TRBJ1-3; D gene uncertain. The germline V and J ends were trimmed by 4 bases and 0 bases, with 11 bases remaining between them. Germline CDR1 reads SGHRS; CDR2 reads YFSETQ. The CDR3 is 15 residues long. CDR3 sequence reads: CASSPTASSGNTIYF. The CDR3 nucleotides read TGCGCCAGCAGCCCGACGGCAAGCTCTGGAAACACCATATATTTT.